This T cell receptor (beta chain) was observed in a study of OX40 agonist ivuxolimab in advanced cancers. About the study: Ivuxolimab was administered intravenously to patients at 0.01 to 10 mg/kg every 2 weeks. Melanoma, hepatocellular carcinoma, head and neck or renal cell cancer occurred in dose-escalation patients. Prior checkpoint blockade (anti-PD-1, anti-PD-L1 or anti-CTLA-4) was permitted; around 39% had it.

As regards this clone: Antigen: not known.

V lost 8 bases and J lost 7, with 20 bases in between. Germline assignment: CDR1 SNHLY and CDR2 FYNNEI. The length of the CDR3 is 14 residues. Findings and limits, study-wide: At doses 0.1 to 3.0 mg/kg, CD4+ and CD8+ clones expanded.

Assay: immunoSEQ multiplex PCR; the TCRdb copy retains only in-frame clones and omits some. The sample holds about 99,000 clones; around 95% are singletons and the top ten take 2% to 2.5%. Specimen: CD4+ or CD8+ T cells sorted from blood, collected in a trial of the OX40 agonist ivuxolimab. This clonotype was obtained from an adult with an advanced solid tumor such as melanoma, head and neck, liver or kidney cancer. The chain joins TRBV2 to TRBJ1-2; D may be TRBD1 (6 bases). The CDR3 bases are TGTGCCAGCGGGGGGCCGACAGCCCATTTTGGCTACACCTTC. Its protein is CASGGPTAHFGYTF.